These 21 T cell receptor beta chains came from one sample sequenced in a study of low-dose radiotherapy and immunotherapy resistance in tumors. TRAV- and TRBV-specific primers, spanning alpha and beta chains, primed first-strand cDNA. The TCRs were subjected to amplification over roughly 18 PCR cycles employing a constant-region primer in conjunction with a V-primer adapter. TCRdb independently ran MiXCR on the reads; one entry per CDR3 protein. The sample yields under 11,000 distinct CDR3 sequences, around three fifths seen once. Receptors originate from a human donor with advanced metastatic prostate, ovarian, gallbladder or colorectal cancer (not recorded which). This table probably holds off-target reads from a library built for another chain.

V usage is TRBV19 and J usage is TRBJ2-1; a possible D gene is TRBD2 (5 bases). The CDR3 sequence is 13 residues long. Trimming stripped 3 bases from V and 9 bases from J, with 12 bases between. CDR1 and CDR2 (germline): LNHDA, SQIVND (reference sequence). CDR3 sequence reads: CASSITVAGEQFF. CDR3 sequence (DNA): TGTGCCAGTAGTATTACGGTTGCGGGTGAGCAGTTCTTC.

This clonotype was counted a few times. V usage is TRBV9 and J usage is TRBJ2-5, with 8 bases matching TRBD2. The CDR3 sequence is 16 residues long. The germline V gene encodes CDR1 SGDLS and CDR2 YYNGEE. The J segment lost 0 bases and the V segment lost 2 bases, leaving 6 bases of the junction unmatched. The CDR3 is CASSVSGGGYQETQYF. The CDR3 nucleotides read TGTGCCAGCAGCGTCTCGGGCGGGGGGTACCAAGAGACCCAGTACTTC.

This clonotype has just a few counts. V gene TRBV2 combines with J gene TRBJ1-2; no clear D gene. V was trimmed by 5 bases and J by 0 bases, leaving 13 bases between them. The CDR3 contains 15 residues. Germline loops: CDR1 SNHLY, CDR2 FYNNEI. Written as DNA, the CDR3 is TGTGCCAGCAGTTCGGACGGCCGAGCTAACTATGGCTACACCTTC. Protein sequence: CASSSDGRANYGYTF.

The J gene is TRBJ2-1, the V gene TRBV7-9; 8 bases are shared with TRBD2. After removal of 3 bases from V and 4 bases from J, the junction contained 5 bases not matched to a gene. CDR3 length: 15 amino acids. Germline V gives CDR1 SEHNR, CDR2 FQNEAQ (reference sequence). CDR3: CASSFRREAYNEQFF. CDR3 sequence (DNA): TGTGCCAGCAGCTTCCGGCGGGAGGCTTACAATGAGCAGTTCTTC.

V is TRBV6-9 and J is TRBJ2-5, with D possibly being TRBD2 (5 bases). This CDR3 spans 17 amino acids. Trimming pared 5 bases from V and 5 bases from J, leaving 24 bases between. Germline V CDR1 and CDR2: MNHGY, SVAAGI. The CDR3: CASSHDRTPCRLETQYF. As DNA, the CDR3 is TGTGCCAGCAGTCACGACCGGACTCCGTGTCGCCTTGAGACCCAGTACTTC.

The gene calls are TRBV5-1 and TRBJ2-7; 9 bases fit TRBD2. Germline V lookup: CDR1 SGHRS, CDR2 YFSETQ. This CDR3 region has 16 residues. The junction had 13 bases not matched to a gene; V was cut back by 4 bases and J by 5 bases. Written as DNA, the CDR3 is TGCGCCAGCAGCCCTCCCCGGCTAGCGGGATTTGACGAGCAGTACTTC. As protein: CASSPPRLAGFDEQYF.

The J gene is TRBJ2-2, the V gene TRBV6-2 or TRBV6-3; possibly TRBD2 for D (6 bases). This CDR3 region has 16 residues. The V end lost 5 bases, the J end lost 0 bases, and 13 bases lay between the germline ends. Germline CDR1 reads MNHEY; CDR2 reads SVGEGT. The CDR3 nucleotides read TGTGCCAGCAGTCGTCGTGGAGGGGCGAACACCGGGGAGCTGTTTTTT. Translating it yields CASSRRGGANTGELFF.

This clonotype appeared once. The CDR3 loop is CASSQDREVEKLFF. The CDR3 coding sequence is TGTGCCAGCAGCCAGGACAGGGAGGTTGAAAAACTGTTTTTT. The J gene is TRBJ1-4, the V gene TRBV4-2, with 8 positions matching TRBD1. With V trimmed by 3 bases and J by 7 bases, 4 bases remained unmatched. Germline CDR1 LGHNA, CDR2 YNFKEQ. This CDR3 contains 14 residues.

The chain uses TRBV5-1 and TRBJ1-1; no reliable D call. Trimming pared 0 bases from V and 4 bases from J, leaving 10 bases between. There are 14 residues in the CDR3. The germline V gene encodes CDR1 SGHRS and CDR2 YFSETQ. The CDR3 spells CASSLGVGATEAFF. CDR3 nucleotides: TGCGCCAGCAGCTTGGGTGTAGGAGCCACTGAAGCTTTCTTT.

CDR3 nucleotides: TGTGCCAGCAGCTTGTGGGGGACAGGCAATCAGCCCCAGCATTTT. As protein: CASSLWGTGNQPQHF. The chain joins TRBV5-5 to TRBJ1-5; the match to TRBD1 covers 7 bases. The CDR3 contains 15 residues. V trimming: 1 base; J trimming: 2 bases; junction bases outside the gene matches: 3. Germline V gene sequence: CDR1 SGHKS, CDR2 YYEKEE (reference sequence).

The chain couples TRBV20-1 to TRBJ2-3; D is possibly TRBD2 (5 bases). Trimming shortened V by 6 bases and J by 0 bases, and 16 bases separated the two germline ends. The CDR3 is 15 residues long. CDR1 is DFQATT, CDR2 SNEGSKA, per germline (reference sequence). Written as DNA, the CDR3 is TGCAGTGCCAAAAGCCCCGGGGTGAGCACAGATACGCAGTATTTT. It is translated as CSAKSPGVSTDTQYF.

The rearrangement joins TRBV6-2 or TRBV6-3 to TRBJ2-2, with D unclear. Trimming removed 0 bases from V and 3 bases from J, with 5 bases in between. The CDR3 length is 14 residues. From germline, CDR1 is MNHEY and CDR2 SVGEGT. The CDR3 protein is CASSYSRYTGELFF. The CDR3 DNA sequence: TGTGCCAGCAGTTACTCTCGGTACACCGGGGAGCTGTTTTTT.

A few counts support this clonotype. This rearrangement joins TRBV19 to TRBJ2-2, with D tentatively TRBD1 (5 bases). Looked up from germline, CDR1 is LNHDA and CDR2 is SQIVND (reference sequence). The CDR3 has 16 residues. Trimming cost V 2 bases and J 4 bases, with 14 bases left between them. The CDR3: CASSIQPQGTTGELFF. The CDR3 DNA reads TGTGCCAGTAGTATACAACCGCAGGGAACCACCGGGGAGCTGTTTTTT.

The J gene is TRBJ2-7, the V gene TRBV28; 7 bases fit TRBD2. The germline gives CDR1 MDHEN, CDR2 SYDVKM. The junction had 17 bases not matched to a gene; V was cut back by 5 bases and J by 4 bases. The CDR3 is 17 amino acids. CDR3 region: CASSPLLRASGRYEQYF. The CDR3 DNA sequence: TGTGCCAGCAGTCCTTTATTACGGGCCTCCGGGAGGTACGAGCAGTACTTC.

The rearrangement uses TRBV20-1 and TRBJ2-7; 12 bases align to TRBD2. The V segment lost 4 bases and the J segment 6 bases; nucleotides outside the gene matches: 7. Germline-derived CDR1 and CDR2 are DFQATT and SNEGSKA (reference sequence). The CDR3 is 14 residues long. The chain's CDR3 is CSAIELAGGIEQYF. For the CDR3, the DNA is TGCAGTGCTATAGAACTAGCGGGAGGCATCGAGCAGTACTTC.

This sequence joins TRBV21-1 and TRBJ2-7; TRBD2 reflects the table's D call only, with no check against the DNA. TRBV21-1 is a known pseudogene. This CDR3 has 13 residues. The CDR3 protein is CASSNRLAVEQYF. CDR3 coding DNA: TGTGCCAGCAGCAACAGACTAGCGGTAGAGCAGTACTTC.

This chain connects TRBV7-2 to TRBJ1-2; 9 nucleotides match TRBD1. Germline V gene data show CDR1 as SGHTA and CDR2 as FQGNSA. The CDR3 loop spans 15 amino acids. Germline trimming cut 1 base from V and 4 bases from J; bases unmatched to any gene: 4. The CDR3 here is CASSLGGQGTYGYTF. The CDR3 DNA is TGTGCCAGCAGCTTAGGTGGACAGGGGACCTATGGCTACACCTTC.

This chain connects TRBV23-1 to TRBJ2-7; D is ambiguous. TRBV23-1 is an ORF, with its function uncertain. This CDR3 spans 16 amino acids. With 4 bases removed from V and 0 bases from J, the gap between germline ends came to 16 bases. The chain's CDR3 is CASSLDSDGSSYEQYF. CDR3 nucleotide sequence: TGCGCCAGCAGTCTTGACTCGGACGGCAGCTCCTACGAGCAGTACTTC.

The chain has TRBV12-3 or TRBV12-4 and TRBJ1-1; a weak D match, TRBD1 (5 bases). V was trimmed by 10 bases and J by 3 bases, leaving 18 bases between them. This CDR3 has 14 residues. In DNA form, the CDR3 reads TGTGCCACCCAGTTTATACAGGCATACACTGAAGCTTTCTTT. Its protein is CATQFIQAYTEAFF.

Here the CDR3 reads CASSLGGDQPQHF. The DNA for the CDR3 is TGTGCCAGCAGCTTAGGGGGGGATCAGCCCCAGCATTTT. The chain combines TRBV5-4 with TRBJ1-5; D might be TRBD1 (6 bases). Looked up from germline, CDR1 is SGHNT and CDR2 is YYREEE (reference sequence). The CDR3 runs to 13 residues. The V gene lost 2 bases and the J gene lost 5 bases, with 8 bases spanning the gap.

J is TRBJ2-1 and V is TRBV10-3; tentatively, D is TRBD2 (5 bases). Trimming removed 6 bases at V and 0 bases at J, with 6 bases between. Germline values: CDR1 ENHRY, CDR2 SYGVKD. This CDR3 comprises 13 residues. CDR3 amino acids: CAIRGSSYNEQFF. DNA for the CDR3: TGTGCCATCAGAGGGAGCTCCTACAATGAGCAGTTCTTC.